This entry concerns a single TCR beta chain. These data are taken from a study of blood T cell repertoires in COVID-19. Whole-study context: Sites across the United States, Italy and Spain contributed samples from acute and convalescent COVID-19.

Clones were sequenced by immunoSEQ multiplex PCR, and TCRdb holds only the in-frame ones, with some missing. The sample consists of 150,000 to 200,000 clones, 88% of them appearing once. The CDR3 is 16 residues long. The germline V gene encodes CDR1 SGHRS and CDR2 YFSETQ. With 0 bases clipped from V and 8 bases from J, the junction kept 12 bases outside the gene matches. The sequenced material came from peripheral blood. The clonotype originates from a human donor in a cohort sampled during active COVID-19. The chain joins TRBV5-1 to TRBJ2-3; 7 bases match TRBD2. CDR3 residues: CASSLESGPGGVTQYF. In nucleotides, the CDR3 is TGCGCCAGCAGCTTGGAGTCCGGCCCTGGGGGGGTTACGCAGTATTTT.